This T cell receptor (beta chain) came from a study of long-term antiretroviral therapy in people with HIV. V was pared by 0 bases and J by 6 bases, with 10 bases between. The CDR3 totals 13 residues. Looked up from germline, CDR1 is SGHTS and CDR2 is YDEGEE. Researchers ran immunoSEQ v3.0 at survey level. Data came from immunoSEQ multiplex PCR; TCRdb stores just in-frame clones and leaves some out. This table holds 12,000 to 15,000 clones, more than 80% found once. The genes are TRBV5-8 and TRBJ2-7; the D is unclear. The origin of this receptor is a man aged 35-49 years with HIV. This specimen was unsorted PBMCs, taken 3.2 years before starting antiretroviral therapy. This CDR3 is CASSLAIPGEQYF. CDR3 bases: TGTGCCAGCAGCTTGGCTATCCCCGGCGAGCAGTACTTC. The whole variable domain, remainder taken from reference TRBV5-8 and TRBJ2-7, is EAGVTQSPTHLIKTRGQQATLRCSPISGHTSVYWYQQALGLGLQFLLWYDEGEERNRGNFPPRFSGRQFPNYSSELNVNALELEDSALYLCASSLAIPGEQYFGPGTRLTVT.